The 27 T cell receptor beta chains given below trace back to one sample, sequenced in a study of shared clonotypes between healthy human individuals. Produced via immunoSEQ multiplex PCR; TCRdb's table is partial and in-frame only. Here the sample spans about 2 million clones, roughly 94% being singletons. Naivety among CD8 cells was defined by CD45RO negativity and positive CCR7 selection, thereby excluding terminally differentiated effector memory CD45RA+ cells. Sequencing input: naive CD8+ T cells sorted from blood. These receptors were collected from a man between 18 and 29 years old in good health.

The chain carries TRBV9 and TRBJ2-5; a possible D gene is TRBD2 (5 bases). CDR3 length equals 15 residues. The V gene lost 6 bases and the J gene lost 3 bases, with 18 bases spanning the gap. Germline V gene sequence: CDR1 SGDLS, CDR2 YYNGEE. The CDR3 spells CASTTWDTGKETQYF. The CDR3 DNA reads TGTGCCAGCACCACTTGGGATACGGGAAAAGAGACCCAGTACTTC.

J is TRBJ2-2 and V is TRBV5-4; possible D gene TRBD1, 6 bases. The CDR3 sequence is 15 residues long. V lost 0 bases to trimming and J lost 6 bases, with 12 bases between them. CDR1 SGHNT and CDR2 YYREEE come from the germline V gene (reference sequence). CDR3 coding DNA: TGTGCCAGCAGCTTGGTAGGCCAGGGGCCCGGGGAGCTGTTTTTT. This sequence encodes CASSLVGQGPGELFF.

This rearrangement joins TRBV2 to TRBJ1-1; 9 nucleotides match TRBD1. CDR3 length: 17 residues. Germline V CDR1 and CDR2: SNHLY, FYNNEI. The junction had 11 bases not matched to a gene; V was cut back by 6 bases and J by 0 bases. The chain's CDR3 is CASSRDREVGLNTEAFF. DNA for the CDR3: TGTGCCAGCAGCCGGGACAGGGAAGTAGGGTTGAACACTGAAGCTTTCTTT. The full variable domain, completed using reference TRBV2 and TRBJ1-1, is EPEVTQTPSHQVTQMGQEVILRCVPISNHLYFYWYRQILGQKVEFLVSFYNNEISEKSEIFDDQFSVERPDGSNFTLKIRSTKLEDSAMYFCASSRDREVGLNTEAFFGQGTRLTVV.

Remarks on this clone: An end of the junction differs from the germline gene, which may be a read error. V usage is TRBV27 and J usage is TRBJ1-2; TRBD1 matches at 8 bases. The germline gives CDR1 MNHEY, CDR2 SMNVEV (reference sequence). The CDR3 has 17 amino acids. CDR3 nucleotides: TGTGCCAGCAGTCTATCCCCTGGGACAGGCCCGAGCTATGGCTACACCTTC. Protein product: CASSLSPGTGPSYGYTF.

This chain joins TRBV7-9 and TRBJ2-7; D is unresolved. V was pared by 5 bases and J by 3 bases, with 17 bases between. The germline CDR1 and CDR2 sequences are SEHNR and FQNEAQ (reference sequence). This CDR3 is 15 amino acids long. The CDR3 DNA follows: TGTGCCAGCAGCCCAGACGGACCGCTCTACTACGAGCAGTACTTC. Its protein is CASSPDGPLYYEQYF. The entire variable domain, with the rest obtained from reference TRBV7-9 and TRBJ2-7, is as follows: DTGVSQNPRHKITKRGQNVTFRCDPISEHNRLYWYRQTLGQGPEFLTYFQNEAQLEKSRLLSDRFSAERPKGSFSTLEIQRTEQGDSAMYLCASSPDGPLYYEQYFGPGTRLTVT.

The sample holds a few counts of this clone. V and J are TRBV13 and TRBJ2-5; TRBD2 aligns across 7 bases. After removal of 6 bases from V and 5 bases from J, the junction contained 6 bases not matched to a gene. CDR1 and CDR2 from the germline V gene are PRHDT and FYEKMQ (reference sequence). The CDR3 is 13 amino acids. The CDR3 bases are TGTGCCAGCAGGGCGGGAGAGGTGGAGACCCAGTACTTC. It codes for CASRAGEVETQYF.

This clone showed up just once. The CDR3 is CASSHPFGTAGGTQYF. CDR3 DNA: TGTGCCAGCAGCCATCCGTTCGGGACAGCGGGTGGGACCCAGTACTTC. The chain recombines TRBV7-9 with TRBJ2-5; D possibly corresponds to TRBD1 (7 bases). The CDR3 is 16 amino acids. Trimming cost V 5 bases and J 7 bases, with 23 bases left between them. CDR1 and CDR2 from the germline V gene are SEHNR and FQNEAQ (reference sequence).

This clone came up once. The sample contains more than one DNA sequence encoding this CDR3. The gene calls are TRBV9 and TRBJ2-1, with D possibly matching TRBD1 (6 bases). CDR1 is SGDLS, CDR2 YYNGEE, per germline. The CDR3 is made up of 14 amino acids. Trimming stripped 3 bases from V and 2 bases from J, with 9 bases between. Written as DNA, the CDR3 is TGTGCCAGCAGCGAGGGGACAACCTACAATGAGCAGTTCTTC. Protein product: CASSEGTTYNEQFF.

V is TRBV27 and J is TRBJ2-1; TRBD2 is a possible D gene (7 bases). V was cut by 6 bases and J by 4 bases, with 13 bases left in between. CDR3 length: 14 residues. CDR1 and CDR2 from the germline V gene are MNHEY and SMNVEV (reference sequence). DNA of the CDR3: TGTGCCAGCAGCCTAGGGGGGGGTTACAATGAGCAGTTCTTC. It yields the protein CASSLGGGYNEQFF.

This rearrangement joins TRBV7-9 to TRBJ2-5; possible D gene TRBD2, 5 bases. CDR1 and CDR2 from the germline V gene are SEHNR and FQNEAQ (reference sequence). V lost 3 bases, J lost 5 bases, and 13 bases lay in between. This CDR3 is built from 14 residues. CDR3 residues: CASSLTQPGETQYF. The CDR3 DNA sequence: TGTGCCAGCAGCTTGACCCAGCCGGGGGAGACCCAGTACTTC.

This chain joins TRBV5-6 and TRBJ2-5, with 13 positions matching TRBD2. V lost 4 bases and J lost 5; bases outside the gene matches: 11. Germline V CDR1 and CDR2: SGHDT, YYEEEE. The CDR3 is 17 residues long. CDR3: CASSDSGTSGAGETQYF. As DNA, the CDR3 is TGTGCCAGCAGCGACTCCGGGACTAGCGGGGCGGGGGAGACCCAGTACTTC.

Points on this clone: Other DNA sequences in this specimen translate into the identical CDR3. V and J are TRBV7-9 and TRBJ2-1; 9 nucleotides line up with TRBD1. CDR3 length: 15 residues. The V gene's germline CDR1 is SEHNR and CDR2 FQNEAQ (reference sequence). V lost 6 bases and J lost 2; bases outside the gene matches: 5. CDR3 nucleotides: TGTGCCAGCAGTCCCCGGGACAGGGCCTACAATGAGCAGTTCTTC. Translating gives CASSPRDRAYNEQFF.

Note on this clone: Other DNA sequences within the sample encode an identical CDR3. The chain recombines TRBV5-4 with TRBJ2-7, with TRBD1 matching over 8 bases. Germline-derived CDR1 and CDR2 are SGHNT and YYREEE (reference sequence). The CDR3 totals 13 residues. Trimming at V came to 3 bases and at J to 4 bases, leaving 3 bases not matched to a gene. This chain's CDR3 is CASSSGGSYEQYF. CDR3 bases: TGTGCCAGCAGCTCAGGGGGCAGTTACGAGCAGTACTTC.

V and J are TRBV6-5 and TRBJ2-7; 7 bases line up with TRBD1. Germline V lookup: CDR1 MNHEY, CDR2 SVGAGI. V dropped 0 bases and J dropped 6; count of bases not matched to a gene: 5. The CDR3 consists of 14 residues. CDR3 sequence: CASSYSGTASEQYF. In DNA, the CDR3 is TGTGCCAGCAGTTACTCAGGGACAGCATCCGAGCAGTACTTC.

The chain links TRBV5-1 to TRBJ2-7, with 7 bases fitting TRBD2. The CDR3 is 16 amino acids. The V segment lost 5 bases and the J segment 2 bases; nucleotides outside the gene matches: 13. Per germline, CDR1 SGHRS and CDR2 YFSETQ. The CDR3 loop is CASRPPQAGPTYEQYF. In nucleotides, the CDR3 is TGCGCCAGCAGACCCCCTCAAGCGGGGCCAACCTACGAGCAGTACTTC.

About this clone itself: The same CDR3 is also encoded by other DNA sequences in this sample. The chain couples TRBV4-3 to TRBJ2-1, with TRBD2 matching 11 bases. The CDR3 runs 15 residues. Unmatched junction bases numbered 2, after V lost 6 bases and J lost 1 base. The germline V gene encodes CDR1 LGHNA and CDR2 YSLEER. The CDR3 region has the DNA TGCGCCAGCAGTCGACTAGCGGGGTCCTACAATGAGCAGTTCTTC. This codes for CASSRLAGSYNEQFF.

The V call is TRBV7-9, the J call TRBJ1-4, with 8 bases fitting TRBD1. This CDR3 spans 14 amino acids. V lost 5 bases to trimming and J lost 3 bases; unmatched junction nucleotides: 2. Germline CDR1 SEHNR, CDR2 FQNEAQ (reference sequence). The CDR3 here is CASSGTGPNEKLFF. DNA of the CDR3: TGTGCCAGCAGCGGGACAGGACCTAATGAAAAACTGTTTTTT.

This chain joins TRBV28 and TRBJ2-7; perhaps TRBD1 as D (6 bases). V shed 5 bases and J shed 2 bases, with 16 bases lying between them. The germline V gene has CDR1 MDHEN and CDR2 SYDVKM. This CDR3 region has 15 residues. CDR3 loop: CASSAQTGEAYEQYF. The DNA for the CDR3 is TGTGCCAGCAGTGCCCAGACAGGCGAAGCCTACGAGCAGTACTTC.

The chain is built from TRBV25-1 and TRBJ2-5; 10 bases are a match to TRBD2. This CDR3 has 15 amino acids. The V segment lost 2 bases and the J segment 5 bases; nucleotides outside the gene matches: 5. CDR1 and CDR2 (germline): MGHDK, SYGVNS. The CDR3 DNA follows: TGTGCCAGCAGTGAACTAGCGGGAGATGGGGAGACCCAGTACTTC. Protein: CASSELAGDGETQYF.

The V gene is TRBV4-3, the J gene TRBJ2-7, with unresolved D. Germline V gene sequence: CDR1 LGHNA, CDR2 YSLEER. Trimming stripped 1 base from V and 1 base from J, with 5 bases between. The CDR3 consists of 13 residues. CDR3 in amino acids: CASSQVPSYEQYF. CDR3 nucleotide sequence: TGCGCCAGCAGCCAAGTTCCATCCTACGAGCAGTACTTC.

The V and J genes are TRBV15 and TRBJ2-5; TRBD1 might be the D (5 bases). V was pared by 5 bases and J by 2 bases, with 12 bases between. This CDR3 has 14 amino acids. Germline V gene data show CDR1 as LNHNV and CDR2 as YYDKDF (reference sequence). The CDR3 sequence is CATSSEQVQETQYF. The CDR3, as DNA: TGTGCCACCAGCTCCGAACAGGTTCAAGAGACCCAGTACTTC. The entire variable domain, with the rest obtained from reference TRBV15 and TRBJ2-5, is as follows: DAMVIQNPRYQVTQFGKPVTLSCSQTLNHNVMYWYQQKSSQAPKLLFHYYDKDFNNEADTPDNFQSRRPNTSFCFLDIRSPGLGDTAMYLCATSSEQVQETQYFGPGTRLLVL.

The J gene is TRBJ1-4, the V gene TRBV5-5, with 7 nucleotides matching TRBD1. With 2 bases clipped from V and 0 bases from J, the junction kept 7 bases outside the gene matches. This CDR3 has 17 amino acids. Germline V gene data show CDR1 as SGHKS and CDR2 as YYEKEE (reference sequence). CDR3 sequence (DNA): TGTGCCAGCAGCTTACAGGGGTCGGGGCCAACTAATGAAAAACTGTTTTTT. It yields the protein CASSLQGSGPTNEKLFF.

This chain connects TRBV7-9 to TRBJ1-1; TRBD1 agrees at 7 bases. The germline V gene encodes CDR1 SEHNR and CDR2 FQNEAQ (reference sequence). This CDR3 has 15 residues. After removal of 1 base from V and 5 bases from J, the junction contained 7 bases not matched to a gene. CDR3 nucleotides: TGTGCCAGCAGCTTAGTTAGGGGGCGGGAAACTGAAGCTTTCTTT. Protein product: CASSLVRGRETEAFF.

The chain links TRBV27 to TRBJ2-3; TRBD2 is a possible D gene (5 bases). This CDR3 has 14 residues. V lost 7 bases and J 2 bases, leaving 13 bases between the germline ends. Germline lookup yields CDR1 MNHEY and CDR2 SMNVEV (reference sequence). CDR3 DNA sequence: TGTGCCAGCAACCCCCTCGGGGTCACAGATACGCAGTATTTT. It yields the protein CASNPLGVTDTQYF.

This rearrangement joins TRBV15 to TRBJ1-4; no firm D call. Germline V gene sequence: CDR1 LNHNV, CDR2 YYDKDF (reference sequence). CDR3 length: 12 amino acids. Trimming stripped 3 bases from V and 8 bases from J, with 7 bases between. As DNA, the CDR3 is TGTGCCACCAGCAGGAATGACGAAAAACTGTTTTTT. Protein sequence: CATSRNDEKLFF.

V is TRBV7-8 and J is TRBJ2-7, with 7 positions matching TRBD1. Germline V gene data show CDR1 as SGHVS and CDR2 as FQNEAQ. The CDR3 runs to 16 residues. With 3 bases clipped from V and 4 bases from J, the junction kept 12 bases outside the gene matches. The DNA of the CDR3 is TGTGCCAGCAGCTTTAGTATGGCAGGGGGTATTTACGAGCAGTACTTC. Translating it yields CASSFSMAGGIYEQYF.

This chain links TRBV11-2 with TRBJ2-7, with D possibly being TRBD1 (6 bases). This CDR3 contains 16 residues. CDR1 is SGHAT and CDR2 is FQNNGV in the germline V gene. Trimming cost V 5 bases and J 0 bases, with 17 bases left between them. The CDR3 reads CASSRQTGRHSYEQYF. DNA for the CDR3: TGTGCCAGCAGCCGTCAGACAGGTCGTCACTCCTACGAGCAGTACTTC. The full variable domain, in which reference TRBV11-2 and TRBJ2-7 provide the parts outside the CDR3, is EAGVAQSPRYKIIEKRQSVAFWCNPISGHATLYWYQQILGQGPKLLIQFQNNGVVDDSQLPKDRFSAERLKGVDSTLKIQPAKLEDSAVYLCASSRQTGRHSYEQYFGPGTRLTVT.